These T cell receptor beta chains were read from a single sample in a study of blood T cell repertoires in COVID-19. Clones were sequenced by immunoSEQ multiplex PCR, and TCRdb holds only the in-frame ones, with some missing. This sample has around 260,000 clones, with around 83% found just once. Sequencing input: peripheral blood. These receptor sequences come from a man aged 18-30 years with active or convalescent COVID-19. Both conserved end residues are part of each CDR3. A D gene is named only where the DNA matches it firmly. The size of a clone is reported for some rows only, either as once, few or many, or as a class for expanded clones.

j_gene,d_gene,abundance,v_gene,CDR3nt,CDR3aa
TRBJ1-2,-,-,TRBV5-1,TGCGCCAGCAGCCTTCAAGGACAGTCCGGGGAGGGCTACACCTTC,CASSLQGQSGEGYTF
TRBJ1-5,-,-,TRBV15,TGTGCCACCAGCAGAGATCGGGGGGGGGAGCCCCAGCATTTT,CATSRDRGGEPQHF
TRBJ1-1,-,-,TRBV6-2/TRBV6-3,TGTGCCAGCAGTTCGTACACTGAAGCTTTCTTT,CASSSYTEAFF
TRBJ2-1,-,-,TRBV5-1,TGCGCCAGCAGCTTGGGAGGCGTGGGGCCGGCGCGCCCCTACAATGAGCAGTTCTTC,CASSLGGVGPARPYNEQFF
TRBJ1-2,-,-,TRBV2,TGTGCCAGCAGTTTCCCAGAGAACGGAAGGGGTTTCTATGGCTACACCTTC,CASSFPENGRGFYGYTF
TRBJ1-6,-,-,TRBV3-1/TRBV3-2,TGTGCCAGCAGCCAGGGCGTGAATAATTCACCCCTCCACTTT,CASSQGVNNSPLHF
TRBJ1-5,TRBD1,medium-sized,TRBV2,TGTGCCAGCAGTGCGGTGAGCGGAAAGGGGGCCAATCAGCCCCAGCATTTT,CASSAVSGKGANQPQHF
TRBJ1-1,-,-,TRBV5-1,TGCGCCAGCAGCTTGCGGGGAAATACTGAAGCTTTCTTT,CASSLRGNTEAFF
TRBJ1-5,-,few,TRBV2,TGTGCCAGCAGTTCTAATCAGCCCCAGCATTTT,CASSSNQPQHF
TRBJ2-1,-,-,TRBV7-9,TGTGCCAGCAGCTTTTTTTTCCGTGTCGGTGTTTACAATGAGCAGTTCTTC,CASSFFFRVGVYNEQFF
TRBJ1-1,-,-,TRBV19,TGTGCCAGTAAAGGAGATGGACACCCGAACACTGAAGCTTTCTTT,CASKGDGHPNTEAFF
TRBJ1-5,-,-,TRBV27,TGTGCCAGCAGTCACAGGTTAGGTCAGCCCCAGCATTTT,CASSHRLGQPQHF
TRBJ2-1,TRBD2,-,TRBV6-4,TGTGCCAGCAGTTCGACTAGCGGGAGCCTTAGTGAGCAGTTCTTC,CASSSTSGSLSEQFF
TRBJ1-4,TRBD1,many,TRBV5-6,TGTGCCAGCAGCACAGGACAGGGTAGAGAAAAACTGTTTTTT,CASSTGQGREKLFF
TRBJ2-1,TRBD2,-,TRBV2,TGTGCCAGCAGGGGGGACTACCACAATGAGCAGTTCTTC,CASRGDYHNEQFF
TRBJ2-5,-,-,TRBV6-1,TGTGCCAGCAGTGAAGATTTGAGTACCCAAGAGACCCAGTACTTC,CASSEDLSTQETQYF
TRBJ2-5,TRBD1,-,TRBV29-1,TGCAGCGCACAGGGGGCTCCCGGGCTCCAGTACTTC,CSAQGAPGLQYF
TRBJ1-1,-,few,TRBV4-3,TGCGCCAGCAGCCAAGAGACCAGGGCTGAAGCTTTCTTT,CASSQETRAEAFF
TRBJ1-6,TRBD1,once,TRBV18,TGTGCCAGCTCACCTCGACCCCCGGGACAGGATAATTCACCCCTCCACTTT,CASSPRPPGQDNSPLHF
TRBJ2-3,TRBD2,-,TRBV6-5,TGTGCCAGCAGACGACTAGCGGGGTCGGCAGATACGCAGTATTTT,CASRRLAGSADTQYF
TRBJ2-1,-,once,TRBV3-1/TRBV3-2,TGTGCCAGCAGACGGGGCTACAATGAGCAGTTCTTC,CASRRGYNEQFF
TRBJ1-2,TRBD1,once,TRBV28,TGTGCCAGTCTATTTGGACAGGGAGGGTATGGCTACACCTTC,CASLFGQGGYGYTF
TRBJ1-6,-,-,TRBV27,TGTGCCAGCAGTTTCGGCCAGGGCTGGAAAGACCTCCACTTT,CASSFGQGWKDLHF
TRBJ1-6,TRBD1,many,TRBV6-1,TGTGCCAGCAGTGAAGAGACAGGGAGGTCACCCCTCCACTTT,CASSEETGRSPLHF
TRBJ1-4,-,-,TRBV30,TGTGCCTGGGGGCGGGGCAGGGAAAAACTGTTTTTT,CAWGRGREKLFF
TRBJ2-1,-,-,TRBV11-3,TGTGCCAGCAGCTTAGATCGGAGGAGCGGTCGGTTCTTC,CASSLDRRSGRFF
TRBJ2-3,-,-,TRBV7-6,TGTGCCAGCAGCTTAGCGGTACAGCGGACAGATACGCAGTATTTT,CASSLAVQRTDTQYF
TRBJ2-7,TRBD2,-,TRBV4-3,TGCGCCAGCAGCCAAGATTCCGGGAGGTTCTACGAGCAGTACTTC,CASSQDSGRFYEQYF
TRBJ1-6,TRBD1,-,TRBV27,TGTGCCAGCAGTCGACAGGGACGAAATTCACCCCTCCACTTT,CASSRQGRNSPLHF
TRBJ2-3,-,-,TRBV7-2,TGTGCCAGCAGCTTATTAATGTTCACAGATACGCAGTATTTT,CASSLLMFTDTQYF